What follows are 17 T cell receptor beta chains derived from one specimen sequenced in a study of blood T cell repertoires in COVID-19. Assay: immunoSEQ multiplex PCR; the TCRdb copy retains only in-frame clones and omits some. In the table there are around 300,000 clones, roughly 88% of which are singletons. The sequenced material came from peripheral blood. The receptors originated from a woman between 25 and 40 years old with COVID-19, enrolled during active disease.

The chain has TRBV18 and TRBJ2-2, with 8 bases aligning to TRBD1. This CDR3 is built from 22 residues. V dropped 4 bases and J dropped 4; count of bases not matched to a gene: 26. In germline, CDR1 is KGHSH, CDR2 LQKENI. CDR3 amino acids: CASSHQGAAGLASQRGTGELFF. The CDR3 DNA reads as TGTGCCAGCTCACACCAGGGGGCAGCTGGGCTAGCTTCCCAAAGGGGCACCGGGGAGCTGTTTTTT.

The sample holds one count of this clone. V gene TRBV27 combines with J gene TRBJ2-1, with 7 bases matching TRBD1. Trimming cost V 6 bases and J 2 bases; bases outside gene matches: 7. The CDR3 has 15 amino acids. CDR1 MNHEY and CDR2 SMNVEV come from the germline V gene (reference sequence). The CDR3 bases are TGTGCCAGCAGCCTGGGGACAGCCACCTACAATGAGCAGTTCTTC. Translation gives CASSLGTATYNEQFF.

The rearrangement links TRBV5-4 to TRBJ1-3, with 8 bases matching TRBD1. After removal of 4 bases from V and 3 bases from J, the junction contained 9 bases not matched to a gene. CDR1 is SGHNT and CDR2 is YYREEE in the germline V gene (reference sequence). The CDR3 loop spans 16 amino acids. The CDR3 is CASSPQTGAFGNTIYF. In DNA, the CDR3 is TGTGCCAGCAGCCCCCAGACAGGGGCCTTTGGAAACACCATATATTTT.

This clone has just one count. The CDR3 DNA reads as TGTGCCAGCAGCTTAAGTCGGCCGCAGGGAGGTGAGCAGTACTTC. Amino acids: CASSLSRPQGGEQYF. The gene calls are TRBV7-9 and TRBJ2-7; tentative D call: TRBD2 (6 bases). The germline V gene encodes CDR1 SEHNR and CDR2 FQNEAQ (reference sequence). V was pared by 2 bases and J by 7 bases, with 18 bases between. CDR3 length equals 15 residues. Full variable domain (remainder filled in from reference TRBV7-9 and TRBJ2-7): DTGVSQNPRHKITKRGQNVTFRCDPISEHNRLYWYRQTLGQGPEFLTYFQNEAQLEKSRLLSDRFSAERPKGSFSTLEIQRTEQGDSAMYLCASSLSRPQGGEQYFGPGTRLTVT.

This clone appeared once. This sequence joins TRBV5-1 and TRBJ1-1; TRBD1 agrees at 10 bases. The germline V gene has CDR1 SGHRS and CDR2 YFSETQ. The CDR3 spans 15 residues. V trimming: 3 bases; J trimming: 4 bases; junction bases outside the gene matches: 6. CDR3 sequence: CASSSRDRGRTEAFF. The CDR3 DNA follows: TGCGCCAGCAGCTCCCGGGACAGGGGTCGCACTGAAGCTTTCTTT.

The chain carries TRBV2 and TRBJ2-1; 10 nucleotides agree with TRBD1. V shed 6 bases and J 3 bases; nucleotides not matched to a gene: 5. Germline V lookup: CDR1 SNHLY, CDR2 FYNNEI. This CDR3 has 15 amino acids. In nucleotides, the CDR3 is TGTGCCAGCAGAGGAGACAGGGGGCACTACAATGAGCAGTTCTTC. Translation gives CASRGDRGHYNEQFF.

V usage is TRBV6-1 and J usage is TRBJ1-6, with D unresolved. In germline, CDR1 is MNHNS, CDR2 SASEGT. The V gene lost 2 bases and the J gene lost 14 bases, with 10 bases spanning the gap. CDR3 length: 12 residues. The CDR3 reads CASSEPGFALHF. In DNA form, the CDR3 reads TGTGCCAGCAGTGAACCGGGGTTTGCCCTCCACTTT.

This chain joins TRBV28 and TRBJ2-4, with a possible D match to TRBD2 (6 bases). The CDR3 has 16 amino acids. V dropped 5 bases and J dropped 0 bases, with 14 bases sitting between them. Germline lookup yields CDR1 MDHEN and CDR2 SYDVKM. The CDR3 bases are TGTGCCAGCAGTGATGGGACTTCCCTAGCCAAAAACATTCAGTACTTC. This translates into CASSDGTSLAKNIQYF.

CDR3 region: CAISESRQGGRDEQFF. The CDR3 region has the DNA TGTGCCATCAGTGAGTCAAGGCAGGGAGGTAGGGATGAGCAGTTCTTC. This chain joins TRBV10-3 and TRBJ2-1; possibly TRBD2 for D (6 bases). The CDR3 totals 16 residues. Per the germline V gene, CDR1 is ENHRY and CDR2 is SYGVKD. Between the trimmed V and J ends, which lost 0 bases and 8 bases, there was a span of 17 bases.

The genes are TRBV15 and TRBJ1-5, with no clear D. CDR1 is LNHNV and CDR2 is YYDKDF in the germline V gene (reference sequence). This CDR3 contains 16 residues. V was clipped by 6 bases and J by 3 bases, with 18 bases between them. CDR3 DNA: TGTGCCACCAGAGAGGCCCTCGGAGGATCCAATCAGCCCCAGCATTTT. This sequence encodes CATREALGGSNQPQHF.

This clone has a single count. The chain uses TRBV4-1 and TRBJ1-2, with D possibly matching TRBD1 (5 bases). Trimming left V 0 bases short and J 4 bases short, with 15 bases between. Germline V gene sequence: CDR1 MGHRA, CDR2 YSYEKL. The CDR3 has 16 residues. The CDR3, as DNA: TGCGCCAGCAGCCAAGATCGTAGGGGCCAGGTCTATGGCTACACCTTC. Its translation: CASSQDRRGQVYGYTF.

This chain joins TRBV28 and TRBJ1-5, with 8 nucleotides matching TRBD1. This CDR3 has 15 amino acids. In germline, CDR1 is MDHEN, CDR2 SYDVKM. Trimming at V came to 8 bases and at J to 6 bases, leaving 12 bases not matched to a gene. The CDR3 sequence: CASGTGTGLIQPQHF. The CDR3 nucleotides read TGTGCCAGCGGAACCGGGACAGGCTTGATTCAGCCCCAGCATTTT.

The chain has TRBV6-5 and TRBJ2-7; 8 positions match TRBD2. This CDR3 has 14 residues. The germline V gene encodes CDR1 MNHEY and CDR2 SVGAGI. J was trimmed by 2 bases and V by 6 bases; bases with no gene match: 6. This chain's CDR3 is CASRGGSGTYEQYF. CDR3 coding DNA: TGTGCCAGCAGAGGGGGTAGCGGGACCTACGAGCAGTACTTC.

The chain employs TRBV30 and TRBJ1-5; 8 nucleotides match TRBD1. The length of the CDR3 is 14 residues. The V and J ends lost 3 bases and 4 bases, in that order; junction bases with no gene match: 5. Germline V gene lookup returns CDR1 GTSNPN and CDR2 SVGIG (reference sequence). The CDR3 protein is CAWSATGANQPQHF. The CDR3 DNA sequence: TGTGCCTGGAGCGCGACAGGGGCTAATCAGCCCCAGCATTTT.

Of note for this clone: This same CDR3 is encoded by further DNA sequences in the sample. This rearrangement joins TRBV5-1 to TRBJ2-1; 10 bases align to TRBD1. Per germline, CDR1 SGHRS and CDR2 YFSETQ. The CDR3 runs 15 residues. The V segment lost 4 bases and the J segment 1 base; nucleotides outside the gene matches: 2. The CDR3 coding sequence is TGCGCCAGCAGCAGGGGACAGGGGTCCTACAATGAGCAGTTCTTC. It yields the protein CASSRGQGSYNEQFF.

J is TRBJ2-3 and V is TRBV19; possibly TRBD2 for D (6 bases). V was pared by 4 bases and J by 4 bases, with 15 bases between. Germline CDR1 is LNHDA and CDR2 is SQIVND (reference sequence). The CDR3 sequence is 15 residues long. This CDR3 reads CASSKLASLSDTQYF. The DNA for the CDR3 is TGTGCCAGTAGTAAGCTAGCGAGTTTGTCAGATACGCAGTATTTT. Drawing the rest from reference TRBV19 and TRBJ2-3, the complete variable domain is DGGITQSPKYLFRKEGQNVTLSCEQNLNHDAMYWYRQDPGQGLRLIYYSQIVNDFQKGDIAEGYSVSREKKESFPLTVTSAQKNPTAFYLCASSKLASLSDTQYFGPGTRLTVL.

V usage is TRBV3-1 (or the pseudogene TRBV3-2) and J usage is TRBJ1-1; 8 bases fit TRBD1. V lost 4 bases to trimming and J lost 8 bases; unmatched junction nucleotides: 9. Germline loops: CDR1 LGHDT, CDR2 YNNKEL (reference sequence). The CDR3 length is 14 residues. The CDR3 DNA follows: TGTGCCAGCAGCCTCCAGCGGGGGGACAGGGAAGCTTTCTTT. Its protein is CASSLQRGDREAFF.